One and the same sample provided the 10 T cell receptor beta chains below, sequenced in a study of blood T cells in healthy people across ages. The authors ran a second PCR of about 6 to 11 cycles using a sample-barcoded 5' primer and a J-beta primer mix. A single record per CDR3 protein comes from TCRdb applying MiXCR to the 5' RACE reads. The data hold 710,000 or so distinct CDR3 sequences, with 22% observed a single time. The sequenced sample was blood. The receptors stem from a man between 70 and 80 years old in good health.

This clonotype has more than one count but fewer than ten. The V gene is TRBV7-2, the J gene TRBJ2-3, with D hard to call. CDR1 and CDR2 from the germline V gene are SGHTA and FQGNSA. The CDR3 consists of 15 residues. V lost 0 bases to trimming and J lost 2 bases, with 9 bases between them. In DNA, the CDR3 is TGTGCCAGCAGCTTAGCCCCAGCCTCCACAGATACGCAGTATTTT. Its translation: CASSLAPASTDTQYF.

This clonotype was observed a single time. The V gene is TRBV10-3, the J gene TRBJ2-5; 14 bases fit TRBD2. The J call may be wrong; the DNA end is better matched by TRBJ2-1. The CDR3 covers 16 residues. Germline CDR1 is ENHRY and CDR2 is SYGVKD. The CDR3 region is CAISEGTSGSFNEQFF. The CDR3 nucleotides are TGTGCCATCAGTGAAGGGACTAGCGGGAGTTTCAATGAGCAGTTCTTC.

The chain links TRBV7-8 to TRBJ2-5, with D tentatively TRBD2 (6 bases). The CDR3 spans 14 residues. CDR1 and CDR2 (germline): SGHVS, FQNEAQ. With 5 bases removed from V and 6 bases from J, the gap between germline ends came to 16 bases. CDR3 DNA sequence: TGTGCCAGCAGCCCTGGCACTAGCTCGCAGACCCAGTACTTC. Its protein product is CASSPGTSSQTQYF.

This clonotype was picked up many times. CDR3 sequence: CASTPGRENPNEQFF. The CDR3 nucleotides read TGTGCCAGCACCCCCGGGCGGGAGAACCCCAATGAGCAGTTCTTC. V usage is TRBV6-2 or TRBV6-3 and J usage is TRBJ2-1; 7 nucleotides align to TRBD2. Germline CDR1 is MNHEY and CDR2 is SVGEGT. The V segment lost 7 bases and the J segment 6 bases; nucleotides outside the gene matches: 12. The CDR3 contains 15 residues.

The chain's CDR3 is CASSLLQGKGYEQYF. The CDR3 coding sequence is TGTGCCAGCAGTCTATTACAGGGTAAGGGCTACGAGCAGTACTTC. The chain is built from TRBV28 and TRBJ2-7; D possibly corresponds to TRBD1 (6 bases). The V gene's germline CDR1 is MDHEN and CDR2 SYDVKM. This CDR3 spans 15 amino acids. V lost 5 bases and J 3 bases, leaving 17 bases between the germline ends. The whole variable domain, filled in from reference TRBV28 and TRBJ2-7, reads DVKVTQSSRYLVKRTGEKVFLECVQDMDHENMFWYRQDPGLGLRLIYFSYDVKMKEKGDIPEGYSVSREKKERFSLILESASTNQTSMYLCASSLLQGKGYEQYFGPGTRLTVT.

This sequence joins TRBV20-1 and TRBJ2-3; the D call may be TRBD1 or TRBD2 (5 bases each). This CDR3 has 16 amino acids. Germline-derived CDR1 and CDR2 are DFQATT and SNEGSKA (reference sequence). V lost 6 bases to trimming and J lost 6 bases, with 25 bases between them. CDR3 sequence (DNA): TGCAGTGCAACGCCCCTAGTCGGGACCCTGGAGGATACGCAGTATTTT. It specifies CSATPLVGTLEDTQYF.

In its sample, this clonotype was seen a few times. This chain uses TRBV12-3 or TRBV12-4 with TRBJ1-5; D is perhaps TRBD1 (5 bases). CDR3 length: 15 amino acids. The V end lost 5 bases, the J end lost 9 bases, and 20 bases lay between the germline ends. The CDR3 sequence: CASSPSIQGEGPQHF. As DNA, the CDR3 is TGTGCCAGCAGTCCCAGTATCCAGGGCGAGGGGCCCCAGCATTTT.

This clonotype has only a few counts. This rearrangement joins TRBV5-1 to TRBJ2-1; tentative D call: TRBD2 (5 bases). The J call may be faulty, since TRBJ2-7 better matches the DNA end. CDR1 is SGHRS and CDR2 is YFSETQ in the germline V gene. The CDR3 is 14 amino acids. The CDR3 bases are TGCGCCAGCCTGAGGGTAGTGAGCTCCTACGAGCAGTACTTC. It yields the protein CASLRVVSSYEQYF.

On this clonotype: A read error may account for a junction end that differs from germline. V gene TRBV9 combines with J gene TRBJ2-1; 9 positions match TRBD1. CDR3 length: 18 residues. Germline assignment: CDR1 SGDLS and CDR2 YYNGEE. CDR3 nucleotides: TGTGCCTGCAGCGTAGATTTCACGGGACAGGGAGCCAGCAATGAGCAGTTCTTC. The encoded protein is CACSVDFTGQGASNEQFF.

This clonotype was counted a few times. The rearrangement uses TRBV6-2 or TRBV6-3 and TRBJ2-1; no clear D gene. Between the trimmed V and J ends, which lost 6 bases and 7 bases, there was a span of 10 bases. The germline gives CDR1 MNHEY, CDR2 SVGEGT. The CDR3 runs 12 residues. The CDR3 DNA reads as TGTGCCAGCAGCCTCCCGAGGAATGAGCAGTTCTTC. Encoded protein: CASSLPRNEQFF.